Presented here are 8 T cell receptor beta chains from one specimen sequenced in a study of T cell responses to AZD1222 COVID-19 vaccine. Clones were sequenced by immunoSEQ multiplex PCR, and TCRdb holds only the in-frame ones, with some missing. Here the sample spans 130,000 or so clones, approximately 91% being singletons. The specimen comprised peripheral blood, sampled on day 0 of AZD1222 vaccination. The receptors shown here come from an adult in good health.

The chain uses TRBV18 and TRBJ1-1; 7 bases line up with TRBD1. Germline CDR1 is KGHSH and CDR2 is LQKENI. The V gene end was trimmed by 5 bases and the J gene end by 4 bases; junction bases not matched to a gene: 7. CDR3 length equals 14 residues. The CDR3 bases are TGTGCCAGCTCATTCAGGGGGGAAAGCACTGAAGCTTTCTTT. It yields the protein CASSFRGESTEAFF.

J is TRBJ1-2 and V is TRBV5-1, with 8 positions matching TRBD1. The V segment lost 6 bases and the J segment 0 bases; nucleotides outside the gene matches: 4. The V gene's germline CDR1 is SGHRS and CDR2 YFSETQ. CDR3 length equals 14 residues. CDR3 sequence: CASTEQGANYGYTF. The CDR3 region has the DNA TGCGCCAGCACGGAACAGGGGGCTAACTATGGCTACACCTTC.

The chain links TRBV18 to TRBJ1-4; D remains ambiguous. The CDR3 is 18 residues long. Between the trimmed V and J ends, which lost 6 bases and 4 bases, there was a span of 24 bases. Germline values: CDR1 KGHSH, CDR2 LQKENI. The CDR3 is CASSPDNTISVINEKLFF. CDR3 bases: TGTGCCAGCTCTCCCGATAACACGATCAGTGTTATTAATGAAAAACTGTTTTTT.

CDR3 amino acids: CASSPRLAGETQYF. CDR3 DNA: TGTGCCAGCAGCCCCCGACTAGCTGGCGAGACCCAGTACTTC. This chain joins TRBV9 and TRBJ2-5; 7 bases align to TRBD2. The CDR3 loop spans 14 amino acids. CDR1 is SGDLS and CDR2 is YYNGEE in the germline V gene. V lost 4 bases, J lost 5 bases, and 8 bases stayed unmatched.

This sequence joins TRBV29-1 and TRBJ1-2; D is possibly TRBD1 (6 bases). V gave up 7 bases and J gave up 6 bases, with 21 bases separating them. The CDR3 sequence is 14 residues long. Germline V gene data show CDR1 as SQVTM and CDR2 as ANQGSEA. The DNA of the CDR3 is TGCAGCGCCGGGAGGGGGGTCCCGCGGGATGGCTACACCTTC. It is translated as CSAGRGVPRDGYTF.

The V gene is TRBV19, the J gene TRBJ1-4; TRBD1 aligns across 7 bases. The CDR3 runs to 14 residues. CDR1 and CDR2 (germline): LNHDA, SQIVND (reference sequence). V gave up 5 bases and J gave up 14 bases; unmatched junction bases: 14. DNA for the CDR3: TGTGCCAGTAGTCCCATGGGGGGTGACAGGGCCCTGTTTTTT. Translating gives CASSPMGGDRALFF.

The chain carries TRBV6-5 and TRBJ2-3; no clear D gene. The ends were cut back, 2 bases at V and 0 bases at J, with 12 bases in the middle. Germline V lookup: CDR1 MNHEY, CDR2 SVGAGI. The CDR3 is made up of 16 amino acids. The CDR3 sequence: CASSYRDPASTDTQYF. The CDR3 nucleotides are TGTGCCAGCAGTTACCGCGACCCGGCTAGCACAGATACGCAGTATTTT.

The chain combines TRBV7-2 with TRBJ2-5, with 7 bases matching TRBD1. Trimming cost V 4 bases and J 3 bases; bases outside gene matches: 5. CDR3 length equals 14 residues. From germline, CDR1 is SGHTA and CDR2 FQGNSA. This CDR3 is CASSYHGTEETQYF. CDR3 coding DNA: TGTGCCAGCAGCTACCATGGGACAGAAGAGACCCAGTACTTC.